This entry lists 10 T cell receptor beta chains sequenced from one sample in a study of cytomegalovirus exposure and HLA in healthy donors. PCR used 60 Vbeta primers and 13 Jbeta primers. Using immunoSEQ multiplex PCR, the repertoire was profiled, and TCRdb retains in-frame clones only, with some absent. The table has approximately 95,000 clones, approximately 72% seen once; the top ten hold approximately 11%. The material sequenced was PBMCs. The source of these receptors is a man between 18 and 29 years old in good health and CMV-seropositive.

This chain joins TRBV4-1 and TRBJ2-1; 7 bases match TRBD2. After removal of 1 base from V and 5 bases from J, the junction contained 14 bases not matched to a gene. The CDR3 totals 18 residues. The V gene's germline CDR1 is MGHRA and CDR2 YSYEKL. This CDR3 is CASSQVDMGLAVNNEQFF. The CDR3 nucleotides read TGCGCCAGCAGCCAAGTTGATATGGGCCTAGCGGTTAACAATGAGCAGTTCTTC.

This clone was recorded only once. This chain connects TRBV2 to TRBJ1-4; D remains ambiguous. This CDR3 is 13 amino acids long. CDR1 SNHLY and CDR2 FYNNEI come from the germline V gene. Between the trimmed V and J ends, which lost 8 bases and 7 bases, there was a span of 14 bases. CDR3 in amino acids: CASWGGFGEKLFF. CDR3 sequence (DNA): TGTGCCAGCTGGGGAGGGTTTGGTGAAAAACTGTTTTTT.

The chain is built from TRBV9 and TRBJ2-3; 7 nucleotides align to TRBD1. V shed 0 bases, J shed 0 bases, and the junction held 10 bases outside the gene matches. Germline loops: CDR1 SGDLS, CDR2 YYNGEE. The CDR3 consists of 18 residues. In DNA, the CDR3 is TGTGCCAGCAGCGTAGGGGGACAGCTGGGGCAAAGCACAGATACGCAGTATTTT. The encoded protein is CASSVGGQLGQSTDTQYF. Full variable domain (rest looked up from reference TRBV9 and TRBJ2-3): DSGVTQTPKHLITATGQRVTLRCSPRSGDLSVYWYQQSLDQGLQFLIQYYNGEERAKGNILERFSAQQFPDLHSELNLSSLELGDSALYFCASSVGGQLGQSTDTQYFGPGTRLTVL.

The chain has TRBV4-1 and TRBJ1-6; D is unresolved. V gave up 4 bases and J gave up 9 bases, with 7 bases separating them. CDR1 is MGHRA and CDR2 is YSYEKL in the germline V gene. CDR3 length: 12 amino acids. The CDR3 protein is CASSPATSPLHF. The CDR3 nucleotides read TGCGCCAGCAGCCCTGCTACTTCACCCCTCCACTTT.

This clone was recorded only once. This chain uses TRBV15 with TRBJ2-1; a possible D gene is TRBD1 (6 bases). The CDR3 runs 17 residues. Trimming removed 0 bases from V and 0 bases from J, with 12 bases in between. Germline CDR1 and CDR2: LNHNV and YYDKDF (reference sequence). CDR3 sequence (DNA): TGTGCCACCAGCAGAGACCCCACAGGGAGCTCCTACAATGAGCAGTTCTTC. Protein product: CATSRDPTGSSYNEQFF.

This clone was found a few times. V is TRBV19 and J is TRBJ1-5; weak D call: TRBD1 (5 bases). Germline V gene data show CDR1 as LNHDA and CDR2 as SQIVND (reference sequence). The CDR3 covers 14 residues. The V end was cut by 3 bases, the J end by 2 bases, with 8 bases between. The CDR3 bases are TGTGCCAGTAGTATTCGGGGGGGCAATCAGCCCCAGCATTTT. Residues: CASSIRGGNQPQHF.

Regarding this clone: Its ends do not fully match the called genes, so a read error is possible. Different DNA sequences within this sample yield the same CDR3. The rearrangement links TRBV7-9 to TRBJ2-5; 12 bases align to TRBD2. CDR1 and CDR2 from the germline V gene are SEHNR and FQNEAQ (reference sequence). CDR3 length: 15 residues. The CDR3 loop reads CASSLTSGGQETQYF. In DNA, the CDR3 is TGTGCGAGCAGCCTGACTAGCGGGGGACAAGAGACCCAGTACTTC.

The gene calls are TRBV7-9 and TRBJ2-6, with 7 bases identical to TRBD1. Germline-derived CDR1 and CDR2 are SEHNR and FQNEAQ (reference sequence). CDR3 length equals 16 residues. Trimming cost V 5 bases and J 4 bases; bases outside gene matches: 8. CDR3 nucleotide sequence: TGTGCCAGCAGCCTACTCGACAGGGCCGGGGCCAACGTCCTGACTTTC. It translates to CASSLLDRAGANVLTF.

V and J are TRBV29-1 and TRBJ1-2; a possible D gene is TRBD1 (6 bases). The CDR3 covers 13 residues. Per the germline V gene, CDR1 is SQVTM and CDR2 is ANQGSEA. V dropped 4 bases and J dropped 6 bases, with 15 bases sitting between them. The CDR3 region is CSVVGDITDGYTF. The CDR3 bases are TGCAGCGTTGTCGGGGACATTACAGATGGCTACACCTTC.

The chain is built from TRBV19 and TRBJ1-1; D unresolved. Trimming pared 2 bases from V and 4 bases from J, leaving 11 bases between. CDR3 size: 14 residues. In germline, CDR1 is LNHDA, CDR2 SQIVND (reference sequence). The CDR3 nucleotides read TGTGCCAGTAGTATATCGGGTCCCTCCACTGAAGCTTTCTTT. This encodes CASSISGPSTEAFF.